A single sample gave rise to the 14 T cell receptor beta chains below, sequenced in a study of blood T cell repertoires in COVID-19. The method was immunoSEQ multiplex PCR; TCRdb's version includes in-frame clones alone and lacks a portion of them. Here the sample spans tens of thousands of clones, 89% being singletons. The sequencing input was peripheral blood. Receptors were obtained from a woman aged 60-75 years with COVID-19, enrolled during active disease.

CDR3 coding DNA: TGTGCCAGCAGTGCCGGACTTGGGGTACCCGGGGAGCTGTTTTTT. Translating it yields CASSAGLGVPGELFF. The chain combines TRBV27 with TRBJ2-2; D perhaps matches TRBD2 (5 bases). This CDR3 region has 15 residues. The germline V and J ends were trimmed by 5 bases and 6 bases, with 16 bases remaining between them. Per germline, CDR1 MNHEY and CDR2 SMNVEV (reference sequence).

J is TRBJ1-4 and V is TRBV6-5; a weak D match, TRBD1 (6 bases). The V gene's germline CDR1 is MNHEY and CDR2 SVGAGI. The CDR3 length is 14 residues. V lost 6 bases and J 6 bases, leaving 14 bases between the germline ends. The CDR3 nucleotides are TGTGCCAGCAGGGCCCAGGGGAGAGATGAAAAACTGTTTTTT. Encoded protein: CASRAQGRDEKLFF.

V gene TRBV28 combines with J gene TRBJ2-5; maybe TRBD1 (6 bases). The V end was cut by 6 bases, the J end by 1 base, with 18 bases between. CDR1 is MDHEN, CDR2 SYDVKM, per germline. The CDR3 sequence is 16 residues long. The DNA of the CDR3 is TGTGCCAGCAGCAATCCCGATACAGGGATCCAAGAGACCCAGTACTTC. This sequence encodes CASSNPDTGIQETQYF.

The chain recombines TRBV14 with TRBJ2-3; 12 positions agree with TRBD2. Germline CDR1 is SGHDN and CDR2 is FVKESK. The ends lost 6 bases at V and 3 bases at J; junction bases unmatched: 4. The CDR3 has 15 amino acids. The CDR3 nucleotides are TGTGCCAGCAGACGGACTAGCGGGACGACAGATACGCAGTATTTT. Translated, it gives CASRRTSGTTDTQYF.

The chain employs TRBV11-2 and TRBJ2-7; D not certain. The germline V gene encodes CDR1 SGHAT and CDR2 FQNNGV. The length of the CDR3 is 11 residues. V lost 5 bases, J lost 2 bases, and 4 bases lay in between. CDR3 loop: CASSLAYEQYF. The CDR3 DNA is TGTGCCAGCAGCCTTGCCTACGAGCAGTACTTC.

The chain couples TRBV7-2 to TRBJ1-2, with a possible D match to TRBD1 (6 bases). Germline V gives CDR1 SGHTA, CDR2 FQGNSA. Trimming cost V 9 bases and J 1 base, with 18 bases left between them. This CDR3 is built from 15 residues. The CDR3, as DNA: TGTGCCAGTTCTGGCCGGGGGGCTTTTAACTATGGCTACACCTTC. This gives the protein CASSGRGAFNYGYTF.

This clone came up a few times. This chain links TRBV5-1 with TRBJ1-4; 10 nucleotides line up with TRBD1. CDR1 is SGHRS and CDR2 is YFSETQ in the germline V gene. The trim removed 3 bases at V and 7 bases at J, leaving 12 bases unmatched. CDR3 length: 17 amino acids. The CDR3 reads CASSSGQGLIFSEKLFF. The CDR3, as DNA: TGCGCCAGCAGCTCGGGACAGGGGCTTATCTTTAGTGAAAAACTGTTTTTT.

The chain has TRBV19 and TRBJ1-2; 11 bases map to TRBD1. Unmatched junction bases numbered 5, after V lost 3 bases and J lost 8 bases. There are 14 residues in the CDR3. The germline V gene encodes CDR1 LNHDA and CDR2 SQIVND (reference sequence). CDR3 nucleotides: TGTGCCAGTAGTATTGGACAGGGGGCCAGCGGCTACACCTTC. It specifies CASSIGQGASGYTF.

The rearrangement links TRBV30 to TRBJ2-1; TRBD1 agrees at 7 bases. Losses at the gene ends were 5 bases for V and 5 bases for J; bases not matched to a gene: 6. Germline CDR1 GTSNPN, CDR2 SVGIG (reference sequence). This CDR3 region has 13 residues. The CDR3 sequence is CAWALTGNNEQFF. The CDR3 coding sequence is TGTGCCTGGGCCCTGACAGGGAACAATGAGCAGTTCTTC.

This chain links TRBV4-3 with TRBJ2-3; D is perhaps TRBD1 (5 bases). Trimming cost V 1 base and J 0 bases, with 8 bases left between them. This CDR3 is built from 15 residues. CDR1 is LGHNA and CDR2 is YSLEER in the germline V gene. The CDR3 loop is CASSQGRASTDTQYF. CDR3 sequence (DNA): TGCGCCAGCAGCCAAGGCAGGGCAAGCACAGATACGCAGTATTTT.

This clone has only one observation. The chain links TRBV11-3 to TRBJ2-7; D possibly corresponds to TRBD1 (5 bases). V was trimmed by 4 bases and J by 3 bases, leaving 7 bases between them. The CDR3 is 12 amino acids. The germline CDR1 and CDR2 sequences are SGHNT and YENEEA. CDR3 region: CASSYQGYEQYF. The DNA of the CDR3 is TGTGCCAGCAGCTATCAGGGCTACGAGCAGTACTTC.

This chain connects TRBV7-9 to TRBJ2-1, with TRBD1 as a possible D gene (6 bases). Germline loops: CDR1 SEHNR, CDR2 FQNEAQ (reference sequence). V was cut by 0 bases and J by 8 bases, with 11 bases left in between. This CDR3 contains 14 residues. In DNA, the CDR3 is TGTGCCAGCAGCTTAGCGGGGGCTTTTCATGAGCAGTTCTTC. Translated: CASSLAGAFHEQFF.

The J gene is TRBJ2-6, the V gene TRBV19; 7 bases line up with TRBD1. This CDR3 region has 15 residues. Germline CDR1 reads LNHDA; CDR2 reads SQIVND (reference sequence). Losses at the gene ends were 9 bases for V and 4 bases for J; bases not matched to a gene: 9. In DNA form, the CDR3 reads TGTGCCAGCCTTTCCACAGGGGTAGGGGCCAACGTCCTGACTTTC. It specifies CASLSTGVGANVLTF.

The chain carries TRBV7-9 and TRBJ2-3; the D is unclear. Germline V lookup: CDR1 SEHNR, CDR2 FQNEAQ (reference sequence). Trimming stripped 3 bases from V and 0 bases from J, with 7 bases between. The CDR3 is made up of 14 amino acids. CDR3: CASSFGPSTDTQYF. In DNA, the CDR3 is TGTGCCAGCAGCTTTGGGCCTAGCACAGATACGCAGTATTTT.